Listed below are T cell receptor beta chains from one sample, sequenced in a study of technical replicates of blood from several donors. The repertoire was sequenced with immunoSEQ multiplex PCR; TCRdb's copy has only in-frame clones and lacks some. The data show some 80,000 clones, more than 90% seen once. Input material: T cells isolated from PBMCs. These receptors were obtained from a human donor in good health. CDR3s include the opening cysteine and the closing phenylalanine or tryptophan. D genes are given only for firm matches. Clone size, where shown, is once, few, many, or a class for clones that have expanded.

CDR3	DNA	size	D	V	J	length
CASSPSGEGGETQYF	TGCGCCAGCAGCCCTAGCGGGGAAGGGGGGGAGACCCAGTACTTC	once	TRBD2	TRBV5-1	TRBJ2-5	15
CASSYSEGQTEAFF	TGTGCCAGCAGTTACTCGGAGGGTCAGACTGAAGCTTTCTTT	.	.	TRBV6-5	TRBJ1-1	14
CASTRGGTEENEQFF	TGCGCCAGCACCCGAGGAGGGACAGAGGAAAATGAGCAGTTCTTC	.	.	TRBV10-1	TRBJ2-1	15
CASSLASGRSSGANVLTF	TGTGCCAGCAGCTTAGCGTCGGGGAGGAGCTCTGGGGCCAACGTCCTGACTTTC	.	.	TRBV7-9	TRBJ2-6	18
CASSATGTSGGNEQFF	TGTGCCAGCAGCGCCACCGGGACTAGCGGGGGCAATGAGCAGTTCTTC	.	TRBD2	TRBV9	TRBJ2-1	16
CASSPGTGNQPQHF	TGTGCCAGCAGTCCCGGGACAGGCAATCAGCCCCAGCATTTT	.	TRBD1	TRBV27	TRBJ1-5	14
CASSLGTGRWNTEAFF	TGTGCCAGCAGTTTAGGGACAGGGAGATGGAACACTGAAGCTTTCTTT	.	TRBD1	TRBV27	TRBJ1-1	16
CASSRGLFTEAFF	TGTGCCAGCAGTAGGGGGCTTTTCACTGAAGCTTTCTTT	.	TRBD1	TRBV27	TRBJ1-1	13
CASSIELTSVSYEQYF	TGTGCCAGTAGTATAGAGTTGACTAGCGTATCCTACGAGCAGTACTTC	.	TRBD2	TRBV19	TRBJ2-7	16
CASSLTGMYQPQHF	TGTGCCAGCAGTCTTACAGGGATGTATCAGCCCCAGCATTTT	.	.	TRBV2	TRBJ1-5	14
CASIRGTMNTEAFF	TGTGCCAGCATTCGAGGCACAATGAACACTGAAGCTTTCTTT	.	.	TRBV28	TRBJ1-1	14
CASSQSGSGGTEAFF	TGCGCCAGCAGTCAATCGGGGTCAGGAGGCACTGAAGCTTTCTTT	.	.	TRBV23-1	TRBJ1-1	15
CASSVGGLAGTYEQYF	TGTGCCAGCAGCGTAGGAGGACTAGCGGGGACCTACGAGCAGTACTTC	.	TRBD2	TRBV9	TRBJ2-7	16
CSVTRGLMNEQFF	TGCAGCGTAACGAGGGGACTTATGAATGAGCAGTTCTTC	.	.	TRBV29-1	TRBJ2-1	13
CASSDGTGGQPQHF	TGTGCCAGCAGTGACGGGACAGGGGGCCAGCCCCAGCATTTT	.	TRBD1	TRBV6-4	TRBJ1-5	14
CATTSARARPGEQYF	TGTGCCACCACTAGCGCGCGCGCGAGGCCGGGGGAGCAGTACTTC	.	TRBD2	TRBV27	TRBJ2-7	15
CASSPTGGGGLEQFF	TGTGCCAGCAGCCCCACAGGTGGCGGGGGGCTAGAGCAGTTCTTC	.	TRBD2	TRBV6-5	TRBJ2-1	15
CASSLDLWLAPTDTQYF	TGTGCCAGCAGCTTAGATCTGTGGCTAGCCCCCACAGATACGCAGTATTTT	.	.	TRBV11-2	TRBJ2-3	17
CASRPLTGSETQYF	TGTGCCAGTAGACCGTTGACAGGGAGTGAGACCCAGTACTTC	.	TRBD1	TRBV19	TRBJ2-5	14
CASSQNTGDPAYEQYF	TGCGCCAGCAGCCAGAATACAGGGGATCCTGCCTACGAGCAGTACTTC	.	TRBD1	TRBV4-1	TRBJ2-7	16
CASSRGNTGELFF	TGTGCCAGTAGCAGGGGGAACACCGGGGAGCTGTTTTTT	.	.	TRBV19	TRBJ2-2	13
CASSFLGQGTGNTIYF	TGTGCCAGCAGTTTCCTAGGACAGGGGACCGGAAACACCATATATTTT	.	TRBD1	TRBV28	TRBJ1-3	16
CASSLGAHTDTQYF	TGTGCCAGCAGCTTGGGTGCGCACACAGATACGCAGTATTTT	.	.	TRBV5-6	TRBJ2-3	14
CASSQDARTSGRNEQFF	TGCGCCAGCAGCCAAGATGCTCGGACTAGCGGGAGAAATGAGCAGTTCTTC	.	TRBD2	TRBV4-1	TRBJ2-1	17
CASSLRGGPNEKLFF	TGCGCCAGCAGCTTACGCGGGGGCCCTAATGAAAAACTGTTTTTT	.	.	TRBV5-1	TRBJ1-4	15
CASSIGPGHPGYTF	TGTGCCAGTAGTATAGGCCCCGGACACCCGGGCTACACCTTC	.	.	TRBV19	TRBJ1-2	14
CATSRSNGGGETQYF	TGTGCCACCAGCAGATCCAACGGGGGGGGAGAGACCCAGTACTTC	.	TRBD2	TRBV15	TRBJ2-5	15
CASSGWDSSWYGYTF	TGTGCCAGCAGCGGATGGGACAGTTCTTGGTATGGCTACACCTTC	.	TRBD1	TRBV7-9	TRBJ1-2	15
CASSLGGSGGYNEQYF	TGTGCCAGCAGCTTAGGTGGTAGCGGGGGTTACAACGAGCAGTACTTC	.	TRBD2	TRBV13	TRBJ2-7	16
CASRPGQFLWNEQFF	TGTGCCAGCAGACCCGGACAGTTCCTGTGGAATGAGCAGTTCTTC	.	.	TRBV28	TRBJ2-1	15
CASTQGAEDTEAFF	TGTGCCAGCACTCAGGGGGCGGAGGACACTGAAGCTTTCTTT	.	TRBD1	TRBV6-1	TRBJ1-1	14
CASRIGTGVNQPQHF	TGTGCCAGCAGGATTGGGACAGGGGTAAATCAGCCCCAGCATTTT	.	TRBD1	TRBV6-5	TRBJ1-5	15
CASSGGDSLNTEAFF	TGTGCCAGCAGCGGAGGGGACAGCCTGAACACTGAAGCTTTCTTT	.	TRBD1	TRBV9	TRBJ1-1	15
CASSPPNYRGTQYF	TGTGCCAGCAGCCCACCTAATTACCGGGGGACCCAGTACTTC	.	.	TRBV14	TRBJ2-5	14
CASSSTGDTQYF	TGCGCCAGCAGTTCCACGGGGGATACGCAGTATTTT	.	.	TRBV5-1	TRBJ2-3	12